This T cell receptor (beta chain) derives from a study of vaccination effects on CD4 cells after COVID-19. Study-wide findings and caveats: Clones that were induced by infection or by vaccine showed marked contraction late after vaccination. The authors studied few convalescent patients and collected no early post-infection timepoints.

Assay: immunoSEQ multiplex PCR; the TCRdb copy retains only in-frame clones and omits some. The table lists just under 65,000 clones, less than 80% of them singletons. V gave up 6 bases and J gave up 4 bases, with 16 bases separating them. This CDR3 is 15 amino acids long. CDR1 is SNHLY, CDR2 FYNNEI, per germline. ViraFEST used viral peptide pools to expand antigen-specific CD4+ T cells before sequencing. After around nine days in culture, the CD4+ T cells were isolated. Vaccine recipients lacked prior SARS-CoV-2 infection and had negative nucleocapsid antibodies. Days 3 and 7 saw half the medium replaced with IL-2 medium. With respect to this clone: The antigen is undetermined.

V and J are TRBV2 and TRBJ2-1; possibly TRBD1 for D (6 bases). Sample: CD4+ T cells from PBMCs cultured with HCoV-OC43 spike peptides, taken before COVID-19 vaccination. Documented subset: HCoV-OC43 spike overlapping peptide pool stimulation. This clonotype was obtained from a human donor who received a COVID-19 vaccine. CDR3 amino acids: CASRKTEGEYNEQFF. CDR3 sequence (DNA): TGTGCCAGCAGGAAGACAGAGGGGGAATACAATGAGCAGTTCTTC.